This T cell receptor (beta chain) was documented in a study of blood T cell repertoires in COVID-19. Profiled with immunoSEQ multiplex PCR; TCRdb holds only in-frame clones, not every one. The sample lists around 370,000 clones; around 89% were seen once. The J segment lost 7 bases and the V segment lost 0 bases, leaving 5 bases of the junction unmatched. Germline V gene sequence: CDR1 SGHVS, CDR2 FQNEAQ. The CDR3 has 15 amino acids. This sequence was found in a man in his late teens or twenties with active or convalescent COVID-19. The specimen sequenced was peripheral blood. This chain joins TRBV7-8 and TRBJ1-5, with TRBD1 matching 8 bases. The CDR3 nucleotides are TGTGCCAGCAGCTTAGCGTGGACAGGGCAACAGCCCCAGCATTTT. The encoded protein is CASSLAWTGQQPQHF. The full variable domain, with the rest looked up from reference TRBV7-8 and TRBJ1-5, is GAGVSQSPRYKVAKRGQDVALRCDPISGHVSLFWYQQALGQGPEFLTYFQNEAQLDKSGLPSDRFFAERPEGSVSTLKIQRTQQEDSAVYLCASSLAWTGQQPQHFGDGTRLSIL.